This T cell receptor (beta chain) originates from a study of beta chain features in type 1 diabetes. Reverse transcription of all isolated RNA meant that expressed TCRB transcripts were sequenced. Clones were read by immunoSEQ multiplex PCR, and TCRdb kept only the in-frame ones, dropping some. The repertoire holds 300,000 to 400,000 clones, with approximately 8.2% as singletons. This clone has a handful of counts. This CDR3 is also generated by other DNA sequences in the sample. Germline V gives CDR1 LNHDA, CDR2 SQIVND (reference sequence). The V and J ends lost 3 bases and 3 bases respectively, with 6 bases between them. The CDR3 length is 12 residues.

The receptor was derived from a woman between 18 and 29 years old in good health. Sequenced: central memory CD4+ T cells from blood. V usage is TRBV19 and J usage is TRBJ2-7; TRBD2 might be the D (6 bases). This CDR3 is CASSIGGYEQYF. In nucleotides, the CDR3 is TGTGCCAGTAGTATCGGGGGCTACGAGCAGTACTTC.